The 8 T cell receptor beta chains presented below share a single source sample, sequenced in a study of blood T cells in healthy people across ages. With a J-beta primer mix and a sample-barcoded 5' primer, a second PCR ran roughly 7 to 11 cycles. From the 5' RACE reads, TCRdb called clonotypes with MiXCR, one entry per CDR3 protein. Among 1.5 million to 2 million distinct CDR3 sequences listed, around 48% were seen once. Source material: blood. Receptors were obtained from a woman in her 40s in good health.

The CDR3 DNA reads as TGTGCCAACCCAAATTGCGACAGGGGGGATCAGCCCCAGCATTTT. It encodes CANPNCDRGDQPQHF. This chain joins TRBV2 and TRBJ1-5, with TRBD1 identical over 9 bases. This CDR3 contains 15 residues. The V segment lost 10 bases and the J segment 5 bases; nucleotides outside the gene matches: 12. Germline values: CDR1 SNHLY, CDR2 FYNNEI.

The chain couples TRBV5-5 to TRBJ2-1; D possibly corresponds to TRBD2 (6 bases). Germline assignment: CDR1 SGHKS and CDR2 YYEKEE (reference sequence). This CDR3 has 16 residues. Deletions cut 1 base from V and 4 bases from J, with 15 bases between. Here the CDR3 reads CASSLMLAAQYNEQFF. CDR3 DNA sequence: TGTGCCAGCAGCTTGATGTTAGCGGCCCAGTACAATGAGCAGTTCTTC.

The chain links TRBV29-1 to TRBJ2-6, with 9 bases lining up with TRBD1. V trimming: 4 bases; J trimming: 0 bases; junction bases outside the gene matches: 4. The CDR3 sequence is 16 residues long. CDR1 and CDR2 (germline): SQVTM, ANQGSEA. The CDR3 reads CSVGTGALSGANVLTF. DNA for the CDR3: TGCAGCGTTGGGACAGGGGCTCTCTCTGGGGCCAACGTCCTGACTTTC. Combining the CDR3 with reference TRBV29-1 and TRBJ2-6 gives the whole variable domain SAVISQKPSRDICQRGTSLTIQCQVDSQVTMMFWYRQQPGQSLTLIATANQGSEATYESGFVIDKFPISRPNLTFSTLTVSNMSPEDSSIYLCSVGTGALSGANVLTFGAGSRLTVL.

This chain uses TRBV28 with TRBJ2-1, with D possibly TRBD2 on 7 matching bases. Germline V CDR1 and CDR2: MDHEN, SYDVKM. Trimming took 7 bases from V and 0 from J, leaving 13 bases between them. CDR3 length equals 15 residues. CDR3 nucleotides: TGTGCCAGCAAGGAGGGGGGGAGCTCCTACAATGAGCAGTTCTTC. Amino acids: CASKEGGSSYNEQFF.

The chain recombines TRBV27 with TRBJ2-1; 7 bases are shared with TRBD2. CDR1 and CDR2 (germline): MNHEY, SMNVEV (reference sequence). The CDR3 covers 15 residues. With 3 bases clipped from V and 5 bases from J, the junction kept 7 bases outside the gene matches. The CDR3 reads CASSFFGGKNNEQFF. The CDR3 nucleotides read TGTGCCAGCAGTTTCTTCGGGGGGAAAAACAATGAGCAGTTCTTC.

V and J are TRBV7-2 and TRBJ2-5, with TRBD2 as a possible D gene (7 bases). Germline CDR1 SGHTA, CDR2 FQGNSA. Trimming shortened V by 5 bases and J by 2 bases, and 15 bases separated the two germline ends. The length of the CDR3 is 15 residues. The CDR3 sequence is CASSQAGAPQETQYF. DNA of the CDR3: TGTGCCAGCAGCCAGGCGGGGGCGCCACAAGAGACCCAGTACTTC.

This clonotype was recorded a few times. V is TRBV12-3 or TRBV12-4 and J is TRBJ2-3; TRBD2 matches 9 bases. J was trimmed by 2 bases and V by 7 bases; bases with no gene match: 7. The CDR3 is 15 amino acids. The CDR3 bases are TGTGCCAGCATAAGAGCGGGGGGCACCACAGATACGCAGTATTTT. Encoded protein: CASIRAGGTTDTQYF.

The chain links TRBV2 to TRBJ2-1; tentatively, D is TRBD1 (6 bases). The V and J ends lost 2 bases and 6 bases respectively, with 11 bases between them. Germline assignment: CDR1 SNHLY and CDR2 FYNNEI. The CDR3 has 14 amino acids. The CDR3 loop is CASSESLGGNEQFF. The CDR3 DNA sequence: TGTGCCAGCAGTGAATCCCTAGGGGGCAATGAGCAGTTCTTC.